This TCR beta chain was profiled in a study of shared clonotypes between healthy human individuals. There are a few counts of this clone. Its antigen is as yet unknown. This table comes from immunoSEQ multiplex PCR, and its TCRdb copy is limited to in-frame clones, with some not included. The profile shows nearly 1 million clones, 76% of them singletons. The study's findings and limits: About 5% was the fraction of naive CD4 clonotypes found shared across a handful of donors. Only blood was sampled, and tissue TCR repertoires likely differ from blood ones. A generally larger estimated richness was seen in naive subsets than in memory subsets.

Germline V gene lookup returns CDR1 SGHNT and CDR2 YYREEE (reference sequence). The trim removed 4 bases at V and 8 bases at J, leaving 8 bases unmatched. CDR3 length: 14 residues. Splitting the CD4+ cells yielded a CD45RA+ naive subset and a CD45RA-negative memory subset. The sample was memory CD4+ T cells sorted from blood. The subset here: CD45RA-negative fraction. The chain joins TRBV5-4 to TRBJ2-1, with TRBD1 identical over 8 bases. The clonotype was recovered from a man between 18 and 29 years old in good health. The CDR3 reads CASSVTGVGDEQFF. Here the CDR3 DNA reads TGTGCCAGCAGCGTGACAGGGGTGGGCGATGAGCAGTTCTTC. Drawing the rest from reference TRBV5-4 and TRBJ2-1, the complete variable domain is ETGVTQSPTHLIKTRGQQVTLRCSSQSGHNTVSWYQQALGQGPQFIFQYYREEENGRGNFPPRFSGLQFPNYSSELNVNALELDDSALYLCASSVTGVGDEQFFGPGTRLTVL.